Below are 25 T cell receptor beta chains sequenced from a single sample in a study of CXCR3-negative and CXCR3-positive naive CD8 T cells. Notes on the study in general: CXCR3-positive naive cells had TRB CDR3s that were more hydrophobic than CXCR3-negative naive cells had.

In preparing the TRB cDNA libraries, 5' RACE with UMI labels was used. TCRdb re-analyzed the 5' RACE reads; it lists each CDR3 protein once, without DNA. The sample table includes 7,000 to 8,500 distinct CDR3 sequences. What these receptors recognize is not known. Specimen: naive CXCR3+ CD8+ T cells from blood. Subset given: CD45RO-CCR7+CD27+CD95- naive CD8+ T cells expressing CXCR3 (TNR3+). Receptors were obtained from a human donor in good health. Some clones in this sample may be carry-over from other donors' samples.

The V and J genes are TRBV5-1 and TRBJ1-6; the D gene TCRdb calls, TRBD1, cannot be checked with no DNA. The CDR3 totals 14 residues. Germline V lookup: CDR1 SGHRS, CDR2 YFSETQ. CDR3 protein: CASSPGQDGSPLHF.

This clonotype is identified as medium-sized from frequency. CDR3 residues: CASSEYGGPLDEQFF. This rearrangement joins TRBV25-1 to TRBJ2-1; TCRdb picks TRBD1, but there is no DNA to check that call. Germline loops: CDR1 MGHDK, CDR2 SYGVNS. This CDR3 region has 15 residues.

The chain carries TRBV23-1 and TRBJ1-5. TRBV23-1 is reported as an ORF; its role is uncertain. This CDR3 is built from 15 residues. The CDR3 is CASSHLADSNQPQHF.

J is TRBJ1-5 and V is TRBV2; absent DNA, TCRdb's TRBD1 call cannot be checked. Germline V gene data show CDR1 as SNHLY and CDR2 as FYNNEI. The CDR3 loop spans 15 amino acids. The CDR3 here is CASSPSSGGNQPQHF.

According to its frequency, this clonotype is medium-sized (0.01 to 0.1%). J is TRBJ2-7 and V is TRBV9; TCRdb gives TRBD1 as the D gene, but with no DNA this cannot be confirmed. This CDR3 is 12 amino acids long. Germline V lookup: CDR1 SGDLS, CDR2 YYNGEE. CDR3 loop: CASSGGQGEQYF.

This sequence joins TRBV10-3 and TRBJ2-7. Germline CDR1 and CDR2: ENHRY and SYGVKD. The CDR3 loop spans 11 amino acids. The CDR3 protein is CAISEGWEQYF.

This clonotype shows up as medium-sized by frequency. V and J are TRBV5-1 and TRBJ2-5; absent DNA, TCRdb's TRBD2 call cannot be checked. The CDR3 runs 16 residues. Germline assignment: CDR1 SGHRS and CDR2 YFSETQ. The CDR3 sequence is CASSPVAGVNQETQYF.

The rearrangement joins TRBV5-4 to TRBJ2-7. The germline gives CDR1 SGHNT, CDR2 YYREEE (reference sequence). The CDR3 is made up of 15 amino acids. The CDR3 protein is CASSFGDDGAYEQYF.

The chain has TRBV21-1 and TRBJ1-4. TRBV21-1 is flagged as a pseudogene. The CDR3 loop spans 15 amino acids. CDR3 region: CASSAQPTDNEKLFF.

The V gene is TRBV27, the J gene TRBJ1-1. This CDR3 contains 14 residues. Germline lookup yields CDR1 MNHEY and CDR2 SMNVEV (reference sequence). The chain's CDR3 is CASSVGNMNTEAFF.

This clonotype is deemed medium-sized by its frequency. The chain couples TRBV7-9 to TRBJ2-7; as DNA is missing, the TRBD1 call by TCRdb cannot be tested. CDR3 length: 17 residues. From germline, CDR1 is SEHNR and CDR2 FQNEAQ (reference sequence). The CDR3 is CASSPIERQALTYEQYF. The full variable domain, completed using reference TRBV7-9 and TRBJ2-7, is DTGVSQNPRHKITKRGQNVTFRCDPISEHNRLYWYRQTLGQGPEFLTYFQNEAQLEKSRLLSDRFSAERPKGSFSTLEIQRTEQGDSAMYLCASSPIERQALTYEQYFGPGTRLTVT.

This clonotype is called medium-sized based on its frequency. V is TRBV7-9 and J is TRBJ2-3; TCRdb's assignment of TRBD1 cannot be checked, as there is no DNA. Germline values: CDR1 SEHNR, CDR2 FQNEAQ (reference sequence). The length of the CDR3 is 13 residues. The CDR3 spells CASYPEGTDTQYF. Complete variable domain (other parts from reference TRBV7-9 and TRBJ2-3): DTGVSQNPRHKITKRGQNVTFRCDPISEHNRLYWYRQTLGQGPEFLTYFQNEAQLEKSRLLSDRFSAERPKGSFSTLEIQRTEQGDSAMYLCASYPEGTDTQYFGPGTRLTVL.

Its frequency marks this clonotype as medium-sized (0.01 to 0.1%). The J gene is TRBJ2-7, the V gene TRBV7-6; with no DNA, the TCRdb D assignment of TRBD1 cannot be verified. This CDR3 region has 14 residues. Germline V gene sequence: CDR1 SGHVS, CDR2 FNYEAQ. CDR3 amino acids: CASSLGLGRNEQYF. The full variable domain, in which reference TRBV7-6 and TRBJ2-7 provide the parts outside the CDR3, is GAGVSQSPRYKVTKRGQDVALRCDPISGHVSLYWYRQALGQGPEFLTYFNYEAQQDKSGLPNDRFSAERPEGSISTLTIQRTEQRDSAMYRCASSLGLGRNEQYFGPGTRLTVT.

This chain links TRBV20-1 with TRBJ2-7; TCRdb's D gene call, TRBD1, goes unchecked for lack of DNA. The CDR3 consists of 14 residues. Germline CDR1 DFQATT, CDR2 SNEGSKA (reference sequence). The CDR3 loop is CSATGLESSYEQYF.

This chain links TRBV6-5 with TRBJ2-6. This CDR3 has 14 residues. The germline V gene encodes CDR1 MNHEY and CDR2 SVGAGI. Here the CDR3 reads CASSYKTGANVLTF.

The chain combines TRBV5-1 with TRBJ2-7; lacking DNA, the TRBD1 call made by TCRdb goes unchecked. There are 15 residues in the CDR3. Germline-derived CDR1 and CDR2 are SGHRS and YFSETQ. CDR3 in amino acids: CASSLGGVSSYEQYF.

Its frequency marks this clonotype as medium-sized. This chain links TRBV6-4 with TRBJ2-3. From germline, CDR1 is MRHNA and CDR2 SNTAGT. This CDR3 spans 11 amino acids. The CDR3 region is CASSDAYTQYF.

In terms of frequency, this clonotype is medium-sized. The CDR3 region is CSVGVTGLDTGELFF. V usage is TRBV29-1 and J usage is TRBJ2-2; TCRdb lists TRBD1, though no DNA is available to test this call. This CDR3 is 15 amino acids long. Germline V gives CDR1 SQVTM, CDR2 ANQGSEA.

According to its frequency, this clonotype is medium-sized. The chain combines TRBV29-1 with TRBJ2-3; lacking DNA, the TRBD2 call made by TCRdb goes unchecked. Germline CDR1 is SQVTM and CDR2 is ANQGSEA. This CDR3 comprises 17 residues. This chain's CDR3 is CSVENSLAEAFTDTQYF.

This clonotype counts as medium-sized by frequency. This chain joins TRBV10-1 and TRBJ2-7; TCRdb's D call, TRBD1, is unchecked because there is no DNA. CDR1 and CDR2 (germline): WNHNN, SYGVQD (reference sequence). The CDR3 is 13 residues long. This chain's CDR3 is CASSPGPTYEQYF.

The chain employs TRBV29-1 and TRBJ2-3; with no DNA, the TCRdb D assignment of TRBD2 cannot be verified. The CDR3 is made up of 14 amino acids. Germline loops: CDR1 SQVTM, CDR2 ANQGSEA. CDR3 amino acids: CSVELAGGLDTQYF.

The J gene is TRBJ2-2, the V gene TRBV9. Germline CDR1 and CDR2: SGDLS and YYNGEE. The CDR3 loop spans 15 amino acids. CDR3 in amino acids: CASSATFRDTGELFF.

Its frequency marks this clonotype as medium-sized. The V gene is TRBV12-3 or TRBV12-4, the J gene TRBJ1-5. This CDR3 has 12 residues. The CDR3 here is CASSLNHQPQHF.

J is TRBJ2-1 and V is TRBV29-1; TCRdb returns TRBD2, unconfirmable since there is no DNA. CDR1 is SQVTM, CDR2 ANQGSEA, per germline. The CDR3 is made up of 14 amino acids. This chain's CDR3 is CSVVGTNDNNEQFF.

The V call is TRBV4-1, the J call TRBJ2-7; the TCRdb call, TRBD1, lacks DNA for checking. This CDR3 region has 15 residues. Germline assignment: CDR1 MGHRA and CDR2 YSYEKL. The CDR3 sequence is CASSQLSSATGEQYF.